A single T cell receptor (beta chain) is shown here with its context. There are 19 residues in the CDR3. V gave up 0 bases and J gave up 0 bases, with 17 bases separating them. CDR1 and CDR2 from the germline V gene are LGHNA and YSLEER. Only in-frame clones appear in the TCRdb table, and some are missing; sequencing was by immunoSEQ multiplex PCR. The table has 110,000 or so clones, roughly 92% seen once. The sample is drawn from a study of brain T cells in children with intractable seizures. V gene TRBV4-3 combines with J gene TRBJ1-4; possibly TRBD1 for D (6 bases). Source: peripheral blood, taken at surgery. The sequence derives from a boy less than two years old with hemimegalencephaly and intractable seizures. CDR3 DNA sequence: TGCGCCAGCAGCCAAGATAAGCCAGGGGAGGAGACAACTAATGAAAAACTGTTTTTT. The encoded protein is CASSQDKPGEETTNEKLFF.